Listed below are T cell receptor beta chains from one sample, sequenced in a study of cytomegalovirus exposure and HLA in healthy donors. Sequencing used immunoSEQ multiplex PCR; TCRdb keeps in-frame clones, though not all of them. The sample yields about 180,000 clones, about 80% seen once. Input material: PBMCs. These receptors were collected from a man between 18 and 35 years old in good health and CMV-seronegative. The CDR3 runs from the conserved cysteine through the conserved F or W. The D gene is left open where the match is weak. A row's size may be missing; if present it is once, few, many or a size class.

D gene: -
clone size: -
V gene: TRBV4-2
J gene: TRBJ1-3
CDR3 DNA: TGTGCCAGCAGCCAAGACGGTGGGGCAAGCTCTGGAAACACCATATATTTT
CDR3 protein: CASSQDGGASSGNTIYF

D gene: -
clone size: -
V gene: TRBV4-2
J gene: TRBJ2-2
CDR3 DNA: TGTGCCAGCAGCCAAGAAGCCTCTAGGGGTACCGGGGAGCTGTTTTTT
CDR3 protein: CASSQEASRGTGELFF

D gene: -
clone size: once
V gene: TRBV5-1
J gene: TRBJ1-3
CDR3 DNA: TGCGCCAGCAGCTTGTACGCAGTCCAGGGTAACTCTGGAAACACCATATATTTT
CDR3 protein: CASSLYAVQGNSGNTIYF

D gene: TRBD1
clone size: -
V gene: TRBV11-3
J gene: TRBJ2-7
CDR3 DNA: TGTGCCAGCAGCAACCGACAGGGGGCCTCCTACGAGCAGTACTTC
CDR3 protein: CASSNRQGASYEQYF

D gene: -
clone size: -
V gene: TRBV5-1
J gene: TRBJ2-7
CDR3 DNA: TGCGCCAGCAGCTTGAGTCAGTACTACGAGCAGTACTTC
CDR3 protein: CASSLSQYYEQYF

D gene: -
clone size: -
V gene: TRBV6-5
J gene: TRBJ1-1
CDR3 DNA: TGTGCCAGCAGGCTGCTCGGACAGACTGAAGCTTTCTTT
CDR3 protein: CASRLLGQTEAFF

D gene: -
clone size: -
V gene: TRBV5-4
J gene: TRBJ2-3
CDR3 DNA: TGTGCCAGCAGCTTGCCAGGTCCTTCTGGGGCCCCCACAGATACGCAGTATTTT
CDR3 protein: CASSLPGPSGAPTDTQYF

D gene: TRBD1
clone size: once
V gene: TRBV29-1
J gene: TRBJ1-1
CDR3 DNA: TGCAGCGTTCCGGGACAGGGTAGTGAAGCTTTCTTT
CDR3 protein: CSVPGQGSEAFF

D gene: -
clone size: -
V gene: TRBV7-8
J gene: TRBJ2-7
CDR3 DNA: TGTGCCAGCAGCCGTGGACTTAACTACGAGCAGTACTTC
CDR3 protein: CASSRGLNYEQYF

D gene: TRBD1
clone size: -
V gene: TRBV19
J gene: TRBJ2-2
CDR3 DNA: TGTGCCAGTAGTTTTACGGGACAGGTCAACACCGGGGAGCTGTTTTTT
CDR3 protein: CASSFTGQVNTGELFF

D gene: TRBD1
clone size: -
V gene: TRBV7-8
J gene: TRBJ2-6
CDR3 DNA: TGTGCCAGCTTGGTGGGACAGGGGGTTTCTGGGGCCAACGTCCTGACTTTC
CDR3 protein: CASLVGQGVSGANVLTF

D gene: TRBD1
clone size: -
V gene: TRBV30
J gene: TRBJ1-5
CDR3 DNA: TGTGCCTGGAGTGTGACAGGGGGGGCCTCCAATCAGCCCCAGCATTTT
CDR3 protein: CAWSVTGGASNQPQHF

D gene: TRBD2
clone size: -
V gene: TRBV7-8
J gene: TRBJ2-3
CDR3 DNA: TGTGCCAGCAGCTTATGGACTAGCGGGAGCCCAGATACGCAGTATTTT
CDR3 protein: CASSLWTSGSPDTQYF

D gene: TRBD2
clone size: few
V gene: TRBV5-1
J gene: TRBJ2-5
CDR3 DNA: TGCGCCAGCAGCTTGACTAGCGGGAGTGCGGGGACCCAGTACTTC
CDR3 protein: CASSLTSGSAGTQYF

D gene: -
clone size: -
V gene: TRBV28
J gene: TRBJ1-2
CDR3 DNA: TGTGCCAGCGGGGACTTCTTTAACTATGGCTACACCTTC
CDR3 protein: CASGDFFNYGYTF

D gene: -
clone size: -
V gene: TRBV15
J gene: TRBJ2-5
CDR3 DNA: TGTGCCACCAGCAGAGGTGGTTTTAGCGAGGGTCCGAAGACCCAGTACTTC
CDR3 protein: CATSRGGFSEGPKTQYF

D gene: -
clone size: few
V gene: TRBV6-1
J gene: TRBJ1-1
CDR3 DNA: TGTGCCAGCAGTGAAGCGCTTCCGTGGCGACTAAACACTGAAGCTTTCTTT
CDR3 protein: CASSEALPWRLNTEAFF

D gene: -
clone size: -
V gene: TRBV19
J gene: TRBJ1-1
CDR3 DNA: TGTGCCAGTAACCAGGGCCCCTGGGGCACTGAAGCTTTCTTT
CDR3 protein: CASNQGPWGTEAFF

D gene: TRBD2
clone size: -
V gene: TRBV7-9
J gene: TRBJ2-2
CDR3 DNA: TGTGCCAGCAGCTTACACTCCCCAGGGCGGGAGAGTCTGTTTTTT
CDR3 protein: CASSLHSPGRESLFF

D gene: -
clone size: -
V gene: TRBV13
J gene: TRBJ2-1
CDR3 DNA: TGTGCCAGCAGCTTACGGACGAGGGGGAGGGCCCATAACAATGAGCAGTTCTTC
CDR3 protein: CASSLRTRGRAHNNEQFF

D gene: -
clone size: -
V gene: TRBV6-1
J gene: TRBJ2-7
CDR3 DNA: TGTGCCAGCAGTGATCGACTAACCTACGAGCAGTACTTC
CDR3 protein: CASSDRLTYEQYF

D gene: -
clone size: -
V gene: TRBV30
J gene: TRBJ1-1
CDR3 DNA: TGTGCCTGGAGTATGAGGCCGGAACGAACTGAAGCTTTCTTT
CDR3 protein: CAWSMRPERTEAFF

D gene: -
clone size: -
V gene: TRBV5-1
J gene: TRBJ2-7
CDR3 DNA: TGCGCCAGCAGCCGGGGGACTTCATACGAGCAGTACTTC
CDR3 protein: CASSRGTSYEQYF

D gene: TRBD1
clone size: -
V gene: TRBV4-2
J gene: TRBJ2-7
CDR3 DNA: TGTGCCAGCAGCCAAGCGACCCAGGGGGCGCAGAGAGGGGAGCAGTACTTC
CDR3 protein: CASSQATQGAQRGEQYF

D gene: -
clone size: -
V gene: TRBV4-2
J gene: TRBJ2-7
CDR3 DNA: TGTGCCAGCAGCCAAGATCTAGCAATGAGGGCCTACGAGCAGTACTTC
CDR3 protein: CASSQDLAMRAYEQYF

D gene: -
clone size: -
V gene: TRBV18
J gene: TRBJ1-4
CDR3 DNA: TGTGCCAGCTCACCACCGAGCACAGCAACTAATGAAAAACTGTTTTTT
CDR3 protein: CASSPPSTATNEKLFF